The 3 T cell receptor beta chains listed next were all sequenced from one sample in a study of cytomegalovirus exposure and HLA in healthy donors. The PCR was carried out with 60 Vbeta primers and 13 Jbeta primers. Using immunoSEQ multiplex PCR, the repertoire was profiled, and TCRdb retains in-frame clones only, with some absent. Here the sample spans about 140,000 clones, nearly 80% being singletons. Sequencing was carried out using PBMCs. The receptor source for this set is a male donor in good health and CMV-seronegative.

The genes are TRBV13 and TRBJ2-7, with D possibly TRBD1 on 6 matching bases. The CDR3 consists of 14 residues. V lost 2 bases and J 1 base, leaving 9 bases between the germline ends. Germline-derived CDR1 and CDR2 are PRHDT and FYEKMQ (reference sequence). The CDR3: CASSLWTESYEQYF. DNA for the CDR3: TGTGCCAGCAGCTTATGGACAGAATCCTACGAGCAGTACTTC.

The chain combines TRBV7-2 with TRBJ1-5; D possibly corresponds to TRBD1 (5 bases). CDR1 SGHTA and CDR2 FQGNSA come from the germline V gene. The CDR3 is 18 amino acids. The V end lost 1 base, the J end lost 0 bases, and 16 bases lay between the germline ends. This CDR3 is CASSLGSSGGDSNQPQHF. CDR3 sequence (DNA): TGTGCCAGCAGCTTAGGCTCTTCGGGGGGGGATAGCAATCAGCCCCAGCATTTT.

This clone was detected only a few times. One junction end disagrees with the germline gene, perhaps due to a read error. The V call is TRBV7-7, the J call TRBJ1-6; the D is unclear. Germline V CDR1 and CDR2: SSHAT, FNYEAQ (reference sequence). The CDR3 is made up of 13 amino acids. The CDR3 DNA sequence: TGTGCTAGCAGCTTAGTAGCTGATTCACCCCTCCACTTT. Translated: CASSLVADSPLHF.